These 23 T cell receptor beta chains were all obtained from the same sample, sequenced in a study of human T cells and chemical hapten exposure. Time point given: patch test 1, 2 weeks after DPC sensitization. The treatment denotes: therapeutic diphenylcyclopropenone sensitization with weekly scalp DPC. One entry per CDR3 protein, called by TCRdb with MiXCR from the RACE reads. Among 95,000 to 100,000 distinct CDR3 sequences, around 11% were seen once, and the ten largest hold around 2.2%. The input for sequencing was whole blood, taken in connection with sensitization to the hapten diphenylcyclopropenone (DPC). These receptors were taken from a woman aged 35 to 49 with alopecia areata. Some clones in this sample may be carry-over from other donors' samples.

This clonotype was seen at least ten times. The chain recombines TRBV6-5 with TRBJ1-5, with D possibly being TRBD1 (5 bases). Trimming removed 6 bases at V and 4 bases at J, with 10 bases between. Germline CDR1 MNHEY, CDR2 SVGAGI. The CDR3 contains 13 residues. CDR3 nucleotides: TGTGCCAGCAGCCCCGGGGGAAATCAGCCCCAGCATTTT. It codes for CASSPGGNQPQHF.

This clonotype has just a few counts. The chain links TRBV6-2 or TRBV6-3 to TRBJ2-1, with 7 bases matching TRBD1. Looked up from germline, CDR1 is MNHEY and CDR2 is SVGEGT. The CDR3 is 13 residues long. V was pared by 2 bases and J by 9 bases, with 4 bases of the junction left unmatched. The CDR3 sequence is CASSYRGQAEQFF. The DNA for the CDR3 is TGTGCCAGCAGTTACAGGGGGCAAGCTGAGCAGTTCTTC.

The chain is built from TRBV29-1 and TRBJ1-5; no reliable D call. V lost 4 bases to trimming and J lost 5 bases, with 12 bases between them. The length of the CDR3 is 13 residues. Germline CDR1 and CDR2: SQVTM and ANQGSEA. CDR3 coding DNA: TGCAGCGTTGCTCCCTCTGGTGATCAGCCCCAGCATTTT. It encodes CSVAPSGDQPQHF. Looking up the rest from reference TRBV29-1 and TRBJ1-5 gives the full variable domain: SAVISQKPSRDICQRGTSLTIQCQVDSQVTMMFWYRQQPGQSLTLIATANQGSEATYESGFVIDKFPISRPNLTFSTLTVSNMSPEDSSIYLCSVAPSGDQPQHFGDGTRLSIL.

This clonotype was recorded a few times. This chain connects TRBV7-6 to TRBJ2-1; maybe TRBD2 (7 bases). The V gene's germline CDR1 is SGHVS and CDR2 FNYEAQ. V was trimmed by 5 bases and J by 4 bases, leaving 18 bases between them. The CDR3 has 16 amino acids. CDR3 loop: CASSLESGGLYNEQFF. CDR3 in DNA: TGTGCCAGCAGCCTAGAGTCGGGGGGCTTATACAATGAGCAGTTCTTC.

This clonotype was observed a few times. The chain has TRBV13 and TRBJ2-7; 8 nucleotides align to TRBD2. V trimming: 4 bases; J trimming: 2 bases; junction bases outside the gene matches: 7. This CDR3 region has 15 residues. The germline V gene has CDR1 PRHDT and CDR2 FYEKMQ (reference sequence). This CDR3 reads CASSYTGTSPYEQYF. CDR3 in DNA: TGTGCCAGCAGCTACACCGGGACTAGTCCCTACGAGCAGTACTTC.

This clonotype has a handful of counts. V and J are TRBV6-5 and TRBJ2-7; 7 nucleotides align to TRBD1. The CDR3 is made up of 17 amino acids. CDR1 MNHEY and CDR2 SVGAGI come from the germline V gene. Trimming removed 2 bases from V and 4 bases from J; junction bases left unmatched: 14. CDR3 protein: CASSYHGAPGTVYEQYF. DNA of the CDR3: TGTGCCAGCAGTTACCATGGTGCCCCCGGGACAGTGTACGAGCAGTACTTC.

This clonotype occurred a few times. The J gene is TRBJ2-7, the V gene TRBV29-1, with 11 positions matching TRBD2. This CDR3 is built from 17 residues. Germline V CDR1 and CDR2: SQVTM, ANQGSEA. Trimming removed 2 bases from V and 4 bases from J; junction bases left unmatched: 13. CDR3 amino acids: CSVETPLAASGRYEQYF. CDR3 nucleotide sequence: TGCAGCGTTGAAACCCCGCTAGCGGCTAGCGGGAGGTACGAGCAGTACTTC.

There are many counts of this clonotype. The chain is built from TRBV7-6 and TRBJ2-7; D tentatively reads TRBD1 or TRBD2 (5 bases each). V was shortened by 8 bases and J by 11 bases, with 22 bases between the two germline ends. The CDR3 sequence is 13 residues long. The germline V gene has CDR1 SGHVS and CDR2 FNYEAQ. The CDR3 DNA sequence: TGTGCCAGCGGCCTTGGTGGACGGGGCAGGAAGTACTTC. This codes for CASGLGGRGRKYF.

This clonotype was counted at least ten times. The J gene is TRBJ2-1, the V gene TRBV10-3; 11 bases agree with TRBD2. V lost 2 bases to trimming and J lost 12 bases; unmatched junction nucleotides: 15. This CDR3 is 17 amino acids long. In germline, CDR1 is ENHRY, CDR2 SYGVKD. CDR3 loop: CAISEPPGLAALPGQFF. Written as DNA, the CDR3 is TGTGCCATCAGTGAGCCCCCGGGACTAGCGGCGCTTCCGGGGCAGTTCTTC.

This clonotype appeared many times. This chain joins TRBV7-2 and TRBJ2-7; D not resolved. V lost 5 bases and J 6 bases, leaving 11 bases between the germline ends. This CDR3 has 12 residues. Germline values: CDR1 SGHTA, CDR2 FQGNSA. CDR3 loop: CASSQSPGEQYF. CDR3 nucleotide sequence: TGTGCCAGCAGCCAAAGCCCCGGCGAGCAGTACTTC.

This clonotype was counted only a few times. This sequence joins TRBV4-2 and TRBJ2-3; D possibly matches TRBD1 or TRBD2 (5 bases each). The CDR3 length is 17 residues. Deletions cut 0 bases from V and 1 base from J, with 14 bases between. The germline gives CDR1 LGHNA, CDR2 YNFKEQ. The CDR3 bases are TGTGCCAGCAGCCAAGAGTCCGGGGCGGGTGGCACAGATACGCAGTATTTT. This translates into CASSQESGAGGTDTQYF.

V gene TRBV21-1 combines with J gene TRBJ2-3; the DNA was not compared with TRBD1, the D call given in the table. TRBV21-1 constitutes a pseudogene. This CDR3 comprises 14 residues. The CDR3 is CASSGTTLKDTQYF. The CDR3 DNA reads as TGTGCCAGCAGCGGGACAACTCTTAAGGATACGCAGTATTTT.

The chain uses TRBV20-1 and TRBJ2-1; no firm D call. CDR3 length: 11 amino acids. Germline CDR1 reads DFQATT; CDR2 reads SNEGSKA (reference sequence). CDR3 coding DNA: TGCAGCGCGCCCTTGATCGGTGAGCAGTTCTTC. It translates to CSAPLIGEQFF.

This clonotype occurred a few times. This chain links TRBV9 with TRBJ2-5, with D maybe TRBD1 (6 bases). The CDR3 loop spans 15 amino acids. The germline V gene encodes CDR1 SGDLS and CDR2 YYNGEE. V was shortened by 5 bases and J by 1 base, with 15 bases between the two germline ends. The CDR3 coding sequence is TGTGCCAGCAGTTCATTTTCAGGGGTCCAAGAGACCCAGTACTTC. Encoded protein: CASSSFSGVQETQYF.

The V gene is TRBV7-3, the J gene TRBJ2-5; no reliable D call. Germline V gene lookup returns CDR1 SGHTA and CDR2 FQGTGA. With 0 bases removed from V and 5 bases from J, the gap between germline ends came to 10 bases. The CDR3 consists of 14 residues. For the CDR3, the DNA is TGTGCCAGCAGCTTAACTCCGGGTCTTGAGACCCAGTACTTC. Protein product: CASSLTPGLETQYF. Complete variable domain (other parts from reference TRBV7-3 and TRBJ2-5): GAGVSQTPSNKVTEKGKYVELRCDPISGHTALYWYRQSLGQGPEFLIYFQGTGAADDSGLPNDRFFAVRPEGSVSTLKIQRTERGDSAVYLCASSLTPGLETQYFGPGTRLLVL.

In this sample, this clonotype turned up a few times. The gene calls are TRBV18 and TRBJ1-1; 7 nucleotides match TRBD1. V dropped 5 bases and J dropped 2; count of bases not matched to a gene: 5. The germline gives CDR1 KGHSH, CDR2 LQKENI. CDR3 size: 14 residues. DNA for the CDR3: TGTGCCAGCTCATATTCAGGGGGAAACACTGAAGCTTTCTTT. As protein: CASSYSGGNTEAFF.

This clonotype was detected a few times. The chain recombines TRBV20-1 with TRBJ1-3; the D gene is possibly TRBD1 (5 bases). CDR3 length equals 16 residues. Germline-derived CDR1 and CDR2 are DFQATT and SNEGSKA (reference sequence). The V gene lost 6 bases and the J gene lost 0 bases, with 18 bases spanning the gap. The DNA for the CDR3 is TGCAGTGCCGCAGAGTGGGGCTCGAGCTCTGGAAACACCATATATTTT. Protein product: CSAAEWGSSSGNTIYF.

There are a few counts of this clonotype. This chain uses TRBV2 with TRBJ2-2, with 10 bases lining up with TRBD1. Unmatched junction bases numbered 7, after V lost 6 bases and J lost 6 bases. Germline V lookup: CDR1 SNHLY, CDR2 FYNNEI. The CDR3 is 15 residues long. CDR3 nucleotide sequence: TGTGCCAGCAGCCGGGACAGGGGTCAAGCCGGGGAGCTGTTTTTT. Its protein is CASSRDRGQAGELFF.

This clonotype was recorded a few times. This rearrangement joins TRBV28 to TRBJ1-2; the D gene is possibly TRBD1 (6 bases). Between the trimmed V and J ends, which lost 6 bases and 7 bases, there was a span of 15 bases. Germline V gene data show CDR1 as MDHEN and CDR2 as SYDVKM. The CDR3 is made up of 13 amino acids. CDR3 loop: CASRLRGMGGYTF. The CDR3 coding sequence is TGTGCCAGCAGGCTCAGGGGCATGGGTGGCTACACCTTC.

This clonotype came up many times. The chain is built from TRBV5-1 and TRBJ2-7, with D tentatively TRBD1 or TRBD2 (5 bases each). The CDR3 consists of 13 residues. Trimming shortened V by 5 bases and J by 3 bases, and 12 bases separated the two germline ends. Germline CDR1 and CDR2: SGHRS and YFSETQ. CDR3: CASRLGARYEQYF. The CDR3 nucleotides are TGCGCCAGCAGACTAGGGGCGCGCTACGAGCAGTACTTC.

This chain links TRBV2 with TRBJ2-3; D is possibly TRBD2 (6 bases). Trimming pared 8 bases from V and 2 bases from J, leaving 14 bases between. Germline loops: CDR1 SNHLY, CDR2 FYNNEI. CDR3 length: 14 amino acids. Here the CDR3 reads CASRPEGLTDTQYF. Written as DNA, the CDR3 is TGTGCCAGCCGTCCGGAGGGGCTCACAGATACGCAGTATTTT.

This clonotype was picked up many times. The genes are TRBV24-1 and TRBJ2-3, with D possibly matching TRBD2 (7 bases). The CDR3 length is 13 residues. The germline gives CDR1 KGHDR, CDR2 SFDVKD. V shed 9 bases and J shed 2 bases, with 11 bases lying between them. This CDR3 reads CATGGAHTDTQYF. For the CDR3, the DNA is TGTGCCACCGGGGGGGCACACACAGATACGCAGTATTTT.

Many counts were recorded for this clonotype. V is TRBV28 and J is TRBJ2-5, with D uncertain. V shed 5 bases and J shed 1 base, with 11 bases lying between them. The CDR3 has 14 residues. The V gene's germline CDR1 is MDHEN and CDR2 SYDVKM. The CDR3 region is CASSPLGSQETQYF. The CDR3 coding sequence is TGTGCCAGCAGTCCACTCGGGTCCCAAGAGACCCAGTACTTC.